The present T cell receptor beta chain was sequenced within a study of cytomegalovirus exposure and HLA in healthy donors. Primers included in the PCR were 60 Vbeta and 13 Jbeta primers. Only in-frame clones appear in the TCRdb table, and some are missing; sequencing was by immunoSEQ multiplex PCR. The table for this sample gives some 89,000 clones. Sequencing was done on a sample of PBMCs. This sequence was found in a woman under 40 in good health and CMV-seronegative.

CDR3 region: CASSLSNKLAQQFF. The CDR3 nucleotides read TGTGCCAGCAGCCTATCGAATAAACTAGCGCAGCAGTTCTTC. The chain has TRBV7-2 and TRBJ2-1, with TRBD2 identical over 7 bases. Germline V gene sequence: CDR1 SGHTA, CDR2 FQGNSA. Germline trimming cut 5 bases from V and 11 bases from J; bases unmatched to any gene: 12. The CDR3 runs 14 residues.